This T cell receptor beta chain is from a study of CD8 T cells in Susac syndrome (dated by TCRdb to between 2019 and 2020). About the study as a whole: Whether CD8+ T cell activation and differentiation in Susac syndrome was antigen driven was tested using repertoire sequencing. The study compared CD8+ T cell repertoire clonality among 12 healthy donors, about 14 Susac syndrome patients and roughly 15 multiple sclerosis patients.

Peripheral blood CD8+ and CD4+ T cells from healthy donors, Susac syndrome patients and multiple sclerosis patients were profiled using high-throughput TCR beta sequencing. The healthy donors served as controls matched for age and sex. Bulk CD8+ and CD4+ T cells were purified by magnetic negative isolation, whereas CD8+ TEMRA cells were enriched by FACS. Blood was drawn into EDTA tubes, processed within 24 hours, and PBMCs were isolated by density gradient centrifugation. PBMCs intended for TCR sequencing were cryopreserved in liquid nitrogen and were subsequently thawed in a 37 degrees C water bath. The sorted or isolated CD4+, CD8+ and CD8+ TEMRA cells reached a purity of at least 90%. This clonotype was found once. Its cognate antigen has yet to be identified. There are no base qualities to consult, and no much larger clone falls within one base. One read represents weak support. CDR1 and CDR2 were assigned from the germline V gene as SGDLS and YYNGEE. V and J are trimmed by 0 bases and 1 base, and the gene matches miss 4 bases of the junction. The CDR3 spans 15 residues, from the cysteine through the phenylalanine. CDR3 DNA only is kept here, 45 bases in frame from base 1.

What the work shows at the level of the full study, not this receptor alone: The number of individuals in the TCR sequencing and HLA analysis was acknowledged as relatively small.

RNA was extracted using the RNeasy kit, and roughly 0.45 to 1 microgram was reverse transcribed with random hexamers. The immunoSEQ multiplex PCR assay, covering 54 Vbeta and 13 Jbeta segments, was used to amplify TCR beta CDR3 regions. Bias from PCR amplification was corrected by using a synthetic template baseline for primer optimization and for computational correction. The authors' analysis ran thus. Reads were annotated to V, D and J genes according to IMGT and were analyzed with immunoSEQ Analyzer, with only productive sequences retained. To calculate clonality, Shannon entropy was normalized by log2 of the number of productive unique sequences and then subtracted from one. For each patient and control, public and private clones were evaluated within the 100 most prevalent clones. Clones were defined as Susac-specific when absent from the healthy and MS cohorts, from over a thousand published viral clones and from other ImmuneACCESS disease sequences. The public reads were quality trimmed at Q25 with fastp and then assembled into clones with MiXCR by TCRdb, keeping productive beta chains. Entries that share a CDR3 protein sequence are merged under the most common genes and DNA. The V and J calls were determined by TCRdb, not by the authors. This sample comprises 120,000 to 150,000 distinct CDR3 sequences, 85% to 95% of them detected only once. The leading ten clones occupy approximately 0.3% of the sample.

Sequencing used CD8+ T cells from PBMCs. This receptor chain uses TRBV9 and TRBJ2-7; TRBD1 matches 7 bases in the middle. The TCR comes from a human donor in good health. The CDR3 is CASSVEGTASYEQYF. The bases are TGTGCCAGCAGCGTAGAAGGGACAGCGTCCTACGAGCAGTACTTC.